Here is one T cell receptor beta chain with its context. The sample belongs to a study of OX40 agonist ivuxolimab in advanced cancers. Study details: Patients received ivuxolimab, an intravenous treatment, every 2 weeks at 0.01 to 10 mg/kg. Three patients, one with hepatocellular carcinoma and two with cutaneous melanoma, responded partially.

The data were produced by immunoSEQ multiplex PCR, yet TCRdb's version contains in-frame clones alone and is incomplete. This table has around 40,000 clones, around four fifths appearing once. The ends were cut back, 4 bases at V and 1 base at J, with 14 bases in the middle. The CDR3 sequence is 15 residues long. CDR1 is SGHRS and CDR2 is YFSETQ in the germline V gene. This TCR was sampled from an adult with an advanced solid tumor such as melanoma, head and neck, liver or kidney cancer. The J gene is TRBJ2-5, the V gene TRBV5-1; D not certain. This material consisted of CD4+ or CD8+ T cells sorted from blood, taken in a trial of the OX40 agonist ivuxolimab. The CDR3 here is CASSVGLLLQETQYF. CDR3 coding DNA: TGCGCCAGCAGCGTAGGGTTGCTCCTCCAAGAGACCCAGTACTTC. The full variable domain, rest sourced from reference TRBV5-1 and TRBJ2-5, is KAGVTQTPRYLIKTRGQQVTLSCSPISGHRSVSWYQQTPGQGLQFLFEYFSETQRNKGNFPGRFSGRQFSNSRSEMNVSTLELGDSALYLCASSVGLLLQETQYFGPGTRLLVL.